The clone carrying this TCR beta chain was detected many times. What it binds is not known. From germline, CDR1 is SGHVS and CDR2 FQNEAQ. There are 11 residues in the CDR3. V dropped 10 bases and J dropped 0 bases, with 7 bases sitting between them. These data belong to a study of T cell repertoires in cytomegalovirus infection. Across the study: HLA-B-restricted CMV epitopes that are well studied were used alongside recently identified HLA-C-restricted ones. Public TCR beta signature analysis indicated the presence of both CMV infection and matching HLA type. The study's findings and limits: There were carriers of CMV plus the relevant HLA, and cumulative public TCR beta family frequency identified them. HLA-C-restricted, CMV-specific TCR beta clonotypes were dominant ex vivo.

MiXCR, applied by TCRdb to the reads, yields one record per CDR3 protein. The profile shows approximately 910,000 distinct CDR3 sequences, around 32% of them singletons. This material consisted of cultured CD8+ T cells from PBMCs, taken from culture after CMV antigen stimulation. The sequence was collected from a human donor in good health (CMV status not recorded). Some clones in this sample may be carry-over from other donors' samples. The chain employs TRBV7-8 and TRBJ2-7; D unresolved. CDR3 loop: CATTPSYEQYF. CDR3 coding DNA: TGTGCCACCACCCCCTCCTACGAGCAGTACTTC.